This TCR beta chain was profiled in a study of T cell responses to AZD1222 COVID-19 vaccine. TCRdb keeps only in-frame clones here, not all; method: immunoSEQ multiplex PCR. The sample carries over 40,000 clones, approximately 84% recorded once. General study findings and limits: Donors were chiefly white British, with a greater number of females, and clonal diversity was perhaps underestimated.

With regard to this clone: The target antigen is unknown.

The germline CDR1 and CDR2 sequences are SGDLS and YYNGEE. The CDR3 spans 13 residues. V lost 3 bases to trimming and J lost 7 bases, with 8 bases between them. The sequences come from peripheral blood, collected on day 0 of AZD1222 vaccination. This clonotype originated in an adult in good health. V and J are TRBV9 and TRBJ1-6; D is uncertain. The CDR3 is CASSGGGNSPLHF. In nucleotides, the CDR3 is TGTGCCAGCAGCGGGGGAGGGAATTCACCCCTCCACTTT.